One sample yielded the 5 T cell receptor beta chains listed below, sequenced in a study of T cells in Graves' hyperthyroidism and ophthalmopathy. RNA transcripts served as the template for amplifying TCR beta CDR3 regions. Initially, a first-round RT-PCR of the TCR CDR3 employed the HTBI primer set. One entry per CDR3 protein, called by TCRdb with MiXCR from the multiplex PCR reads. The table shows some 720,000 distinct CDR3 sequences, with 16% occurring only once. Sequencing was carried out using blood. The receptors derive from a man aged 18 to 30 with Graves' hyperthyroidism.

CDR3: CAISGTGNGANVLTF. The CDR3 bases are TGTGCCATCAGTGGGACGGGTAACGGGGCCAACGTCCTGACTTTC. The V call is TRBV10-3, the J call TRBJ2-6; D not resolved. V was shortened by 4 bases and J by 4 bases, with 11 bases between the two germline ends. The germline CDR1 and CDR2 sequences are ENHRY and SYGVKD. The CDR3 has 15 residues.

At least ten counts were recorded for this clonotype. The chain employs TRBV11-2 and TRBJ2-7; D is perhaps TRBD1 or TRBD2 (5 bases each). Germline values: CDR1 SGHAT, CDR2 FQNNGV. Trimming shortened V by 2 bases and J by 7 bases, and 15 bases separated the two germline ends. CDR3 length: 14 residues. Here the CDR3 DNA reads TGTGCCAGCAGCTTATTCGCCCGGGGACCTGAGCAGTACTTC. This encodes CASSLFARGPEQYF.

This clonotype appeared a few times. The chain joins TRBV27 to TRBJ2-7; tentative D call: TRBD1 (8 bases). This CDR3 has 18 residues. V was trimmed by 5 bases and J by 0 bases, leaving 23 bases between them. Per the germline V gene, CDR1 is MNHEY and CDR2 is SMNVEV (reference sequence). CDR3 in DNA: TGTGCCAGCAGTCCCAGCCCTTGGACAGGGAGGGCCTCCTACGAGCAGTACTTC. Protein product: CASSPSPWTGRASYEQYF.

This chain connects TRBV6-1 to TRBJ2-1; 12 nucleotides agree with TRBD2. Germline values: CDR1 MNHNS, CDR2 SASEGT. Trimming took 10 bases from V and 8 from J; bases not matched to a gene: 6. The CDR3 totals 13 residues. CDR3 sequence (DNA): TGTGCCAAACCTAGCGGGAGGGGACATGAGCAGTTCTTC. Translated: CAKPSGRGHEQFF.

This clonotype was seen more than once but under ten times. The CDR3 loop reads CASSASGSLAYEQYF. The CDR3 DNA reads as TGTGCCAGCAGCGCTAGCGGGAGCCTCGCCTACGAGCAGTACTTC. V and J are TRBV5-5 and TRBJ2-7; 10 bases align to TRBD2. Losses at the gene ends were 4 bases for V and 2 bases for J; bases not matched to a gene: 6. Germline V gives CDR1 SGHKS, CDR2 YYEKEE (reference sequence). The CDR3 extends over 15 amino acids.